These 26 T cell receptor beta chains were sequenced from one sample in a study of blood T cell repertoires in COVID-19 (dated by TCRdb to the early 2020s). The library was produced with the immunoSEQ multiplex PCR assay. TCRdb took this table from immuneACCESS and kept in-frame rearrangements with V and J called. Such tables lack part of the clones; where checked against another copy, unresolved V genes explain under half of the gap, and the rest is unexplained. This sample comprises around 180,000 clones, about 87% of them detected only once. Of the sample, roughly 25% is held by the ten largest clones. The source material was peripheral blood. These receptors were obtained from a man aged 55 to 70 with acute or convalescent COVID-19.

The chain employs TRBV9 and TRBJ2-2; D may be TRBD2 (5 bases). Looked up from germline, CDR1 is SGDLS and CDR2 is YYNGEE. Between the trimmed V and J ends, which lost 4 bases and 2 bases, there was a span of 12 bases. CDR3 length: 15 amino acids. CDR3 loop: CASSSPEANTGELFF. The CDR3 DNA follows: TGTGCCAGCAGCTCCCCGGAGGCTAACACCGGGGAGCTGTTTTTT.

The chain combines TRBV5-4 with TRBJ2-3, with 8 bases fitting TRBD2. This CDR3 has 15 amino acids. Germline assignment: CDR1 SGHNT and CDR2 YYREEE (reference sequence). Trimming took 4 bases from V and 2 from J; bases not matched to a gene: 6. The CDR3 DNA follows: TGTGCCAGCAGCCCAAGCGGGGGAAACACAGATACGCAGTATTTT. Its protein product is CASSPSGGNTDTQYF. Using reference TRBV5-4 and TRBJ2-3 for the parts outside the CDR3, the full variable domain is ETGVTQSPTHLIKTRGQQVTLRCSSQSGHNTVSWYQQALGQGPQFIFQYYREEENGRGNFPPRFSGLQFPNYSSELNVNALELDDSALYLCASSPSGGNTDTQYFGPGTRLTVL.

The CDR3 spells CASSFIGLPTDTQYF. CDR3 in DNA: TGTGCCAGCAGTTTCATAGGACTTCCCACAGATACGCAGTATTTT. This chain joins TRBV6-2 or TRBV6-3 and TRBJ2-3, with D perhaps TRBD2 (5 bases). V lost 4 bases and J lost 2, with 13 bases in between. CDR3 size: 15 residues. Per the germline V gene, CDR1 is MNHEY and CDR2 is SVGEGT.

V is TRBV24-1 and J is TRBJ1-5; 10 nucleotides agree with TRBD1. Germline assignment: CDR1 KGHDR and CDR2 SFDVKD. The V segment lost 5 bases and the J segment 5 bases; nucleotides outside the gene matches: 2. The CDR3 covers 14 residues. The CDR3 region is CATSGGTGDQPQHF. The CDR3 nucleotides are TGTGCCACCAGTGGGGGGACAGGGGATCAGCCCCAGCATTTT.

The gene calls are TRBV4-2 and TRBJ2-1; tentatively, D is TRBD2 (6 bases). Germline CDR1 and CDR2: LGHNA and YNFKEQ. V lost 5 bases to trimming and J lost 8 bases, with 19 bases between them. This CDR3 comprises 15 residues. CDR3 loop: CASSNAEGQRYEQFF. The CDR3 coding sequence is TGTGCCAGCAGCAACGCGGAGGGCCAAAGGTATGAGCAGTTCTTC.

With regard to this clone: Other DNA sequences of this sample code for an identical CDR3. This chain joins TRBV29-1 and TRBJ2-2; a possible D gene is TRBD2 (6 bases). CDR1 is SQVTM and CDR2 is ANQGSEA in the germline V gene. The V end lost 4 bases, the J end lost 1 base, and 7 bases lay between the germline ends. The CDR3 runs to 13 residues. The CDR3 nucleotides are TGCAGCGTTGTCGGGGGGAACACCGGGGAGCTGTTTTTT. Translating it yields CSVVGGNTGELFF.

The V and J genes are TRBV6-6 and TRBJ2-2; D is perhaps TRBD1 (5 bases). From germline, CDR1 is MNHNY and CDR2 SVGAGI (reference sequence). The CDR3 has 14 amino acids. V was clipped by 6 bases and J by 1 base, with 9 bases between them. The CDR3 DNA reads TGTGCCAGCAGGGGAACAGGGAACACCGGGGAGCTGTTTTTT. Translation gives CASRGTGNTGELFF.

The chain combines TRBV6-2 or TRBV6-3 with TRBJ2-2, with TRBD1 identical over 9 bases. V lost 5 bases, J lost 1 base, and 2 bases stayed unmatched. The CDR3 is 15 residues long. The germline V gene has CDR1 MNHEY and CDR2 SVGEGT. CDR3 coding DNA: TGTGCCAGCAGTGCGGACAGGGGGAACACCGGGGAGCTGTTTTTT. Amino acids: CASSADRGNTGELFF.

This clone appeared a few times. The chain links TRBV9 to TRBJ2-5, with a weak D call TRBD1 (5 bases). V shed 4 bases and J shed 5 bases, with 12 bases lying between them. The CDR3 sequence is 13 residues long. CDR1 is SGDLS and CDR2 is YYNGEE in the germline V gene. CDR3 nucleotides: TGTGCCAGCAGCCGGCAGGGATATGAGACCCAGTACTTC. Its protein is CASSRQGYETQYF.

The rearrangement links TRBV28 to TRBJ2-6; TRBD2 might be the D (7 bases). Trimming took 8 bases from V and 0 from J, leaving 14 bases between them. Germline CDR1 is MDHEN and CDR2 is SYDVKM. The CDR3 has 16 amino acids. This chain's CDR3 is CASCTRGGSGANVLTF. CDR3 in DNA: TGTGCCAGCTGTACTAGGGGGGGCTCTGGGGCCAACGTCCTGACTTTC.

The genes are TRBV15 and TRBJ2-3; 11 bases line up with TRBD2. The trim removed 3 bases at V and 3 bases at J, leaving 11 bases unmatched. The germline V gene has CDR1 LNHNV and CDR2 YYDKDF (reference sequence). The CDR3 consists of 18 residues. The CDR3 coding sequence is TGTGCCACCAGCAGGGGCGGAACTAGCGGGAGTGGGACAGATACGCAGTATTTT. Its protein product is CATSRGGTSGSGTDTQYF.

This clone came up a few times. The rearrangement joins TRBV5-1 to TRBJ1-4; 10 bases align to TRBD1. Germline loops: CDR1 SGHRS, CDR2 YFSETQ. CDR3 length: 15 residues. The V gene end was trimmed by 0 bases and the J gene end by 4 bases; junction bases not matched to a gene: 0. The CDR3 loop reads CASSLGTGGNEKLFF. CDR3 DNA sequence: TGCGCCAGCAGCTTGGGGACAGGGGGTAATGAAAAACTGTTTTTT.

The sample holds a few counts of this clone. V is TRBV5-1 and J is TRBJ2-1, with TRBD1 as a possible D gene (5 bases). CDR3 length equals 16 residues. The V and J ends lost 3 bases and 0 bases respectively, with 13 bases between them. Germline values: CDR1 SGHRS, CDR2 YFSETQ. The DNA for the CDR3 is TGCGCCAGCAGCTCCCGTGGGGCTAGCTCCTACAATGAGCAGTTCTTC. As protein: CASSSRGASSYNEQFF.

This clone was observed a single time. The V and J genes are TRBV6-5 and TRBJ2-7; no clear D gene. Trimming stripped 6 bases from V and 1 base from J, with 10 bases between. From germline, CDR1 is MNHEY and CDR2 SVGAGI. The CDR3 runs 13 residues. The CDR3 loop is CASRATVSYEQYF. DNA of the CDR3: TGTGCCAGCAGAGCGACGGTGTCCTACGAGCAGTACTTC.

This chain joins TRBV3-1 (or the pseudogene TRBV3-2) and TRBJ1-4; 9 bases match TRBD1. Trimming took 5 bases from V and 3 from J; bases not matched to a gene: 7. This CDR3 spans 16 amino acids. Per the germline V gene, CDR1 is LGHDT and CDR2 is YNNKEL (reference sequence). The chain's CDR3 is CASSVGGQGPNEKLFF. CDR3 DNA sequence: TGTGCCAGCAGCGTGGGGGGACAGGGACCTAATGAAAAACTGTTTTTT.

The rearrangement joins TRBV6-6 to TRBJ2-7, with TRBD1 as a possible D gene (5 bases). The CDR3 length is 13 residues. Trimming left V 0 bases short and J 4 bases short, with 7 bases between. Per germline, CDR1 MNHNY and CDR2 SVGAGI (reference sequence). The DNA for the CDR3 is TGTGCCAGCAGTTACTCAGGGGTTTACGAGCAGTACGTC. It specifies CASSYSGVYEQYV.

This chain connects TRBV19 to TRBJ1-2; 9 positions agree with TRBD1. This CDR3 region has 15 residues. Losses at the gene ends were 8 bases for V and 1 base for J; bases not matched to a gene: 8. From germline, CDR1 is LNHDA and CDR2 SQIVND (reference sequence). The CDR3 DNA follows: TGTGCCAGTCGGGGCGGGACAGGGTTTAACTATGGCTACACCTTC. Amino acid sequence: CASRGGTGFNYGYTF.

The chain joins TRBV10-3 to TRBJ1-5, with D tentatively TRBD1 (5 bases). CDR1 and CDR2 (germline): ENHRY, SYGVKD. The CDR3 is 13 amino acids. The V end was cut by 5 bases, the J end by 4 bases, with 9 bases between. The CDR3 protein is CAISQGNNQPQHF. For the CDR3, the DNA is TGTGCCATCAGTCAGGGTAATAATCAGCCCCAGCATTTT.

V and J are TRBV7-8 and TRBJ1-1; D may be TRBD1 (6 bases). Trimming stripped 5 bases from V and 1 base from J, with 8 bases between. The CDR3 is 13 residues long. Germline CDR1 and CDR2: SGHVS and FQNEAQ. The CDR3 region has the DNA TGTGCCAGCAGCCAAGGGGGGAACACTGAAGCTTTCTTT. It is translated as CASSQGGNTEAFF.

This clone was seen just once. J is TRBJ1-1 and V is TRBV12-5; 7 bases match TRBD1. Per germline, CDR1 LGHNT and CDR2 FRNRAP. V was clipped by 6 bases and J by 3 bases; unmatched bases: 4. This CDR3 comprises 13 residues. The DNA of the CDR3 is TGTGCTAGTGGCTGGGACAGTTACACTGAAGCTTTCTTT. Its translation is CASGWDSYTEAFF. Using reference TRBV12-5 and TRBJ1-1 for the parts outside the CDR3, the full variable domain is DARVTQTPRHKVTEMGQEVTMRCQPILGHNTVFWYRQTMMQGLELLAYFRNRAPLDDSGMPKDRFSAEMPDATLATLKIQPSEPRDSAVYFCASGWDSYTEAFFGQGTRLTVV.

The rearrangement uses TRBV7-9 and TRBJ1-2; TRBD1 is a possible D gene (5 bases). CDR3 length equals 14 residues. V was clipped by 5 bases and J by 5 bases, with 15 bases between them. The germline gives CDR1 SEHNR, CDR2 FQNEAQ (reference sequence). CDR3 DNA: TGTGCCAGCAGCCCAGGAGGGGAAGGGTATGGCTACACCTTC. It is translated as CASSPGGEGYGYTF.

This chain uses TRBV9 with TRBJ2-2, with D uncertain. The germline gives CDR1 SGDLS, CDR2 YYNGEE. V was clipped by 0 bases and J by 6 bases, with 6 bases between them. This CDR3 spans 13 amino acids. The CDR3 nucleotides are TGTGCCAGCAGCGTAGCTCAGGCCGGGGAGCTGTTTTTT. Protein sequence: CASSVAQAGELFF.

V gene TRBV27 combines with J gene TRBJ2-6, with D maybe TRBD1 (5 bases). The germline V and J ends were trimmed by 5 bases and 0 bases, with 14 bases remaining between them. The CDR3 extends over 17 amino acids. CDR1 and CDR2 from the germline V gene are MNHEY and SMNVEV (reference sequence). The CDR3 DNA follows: TGTGCCAGCAGTCCGTTGACAGCCCCCTCTGGGGCCAACGTCCTGACTTTC. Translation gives CASSPLTAPSGANVLTF.

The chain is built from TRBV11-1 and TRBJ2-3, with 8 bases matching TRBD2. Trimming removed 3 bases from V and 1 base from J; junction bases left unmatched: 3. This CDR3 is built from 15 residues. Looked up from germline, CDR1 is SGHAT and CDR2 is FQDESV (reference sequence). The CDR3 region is CASSLSGSGTDTQYF. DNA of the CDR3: TGTGCCAGCAGCTTGAGCGGGAGTGGCACAGATACGCAGTATTTT.

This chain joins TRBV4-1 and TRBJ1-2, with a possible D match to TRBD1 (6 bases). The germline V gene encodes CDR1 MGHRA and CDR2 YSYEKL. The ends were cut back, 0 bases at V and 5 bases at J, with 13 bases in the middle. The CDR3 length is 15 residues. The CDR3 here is CASSQDLSGDYGYTF. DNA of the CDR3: TGCGCCAGCAGCCAAGATCTGTCAGGGGATTATGGCTACACCTTC.

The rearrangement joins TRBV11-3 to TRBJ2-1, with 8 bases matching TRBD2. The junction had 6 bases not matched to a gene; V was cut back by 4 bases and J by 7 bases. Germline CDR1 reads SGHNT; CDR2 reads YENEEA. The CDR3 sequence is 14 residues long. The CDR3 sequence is CASSSEREINEQFF. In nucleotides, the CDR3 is TGTGCCAGCAGCTCGGAGCGGGAGATAAATGAGCAGTTCTTC.